This T cell receptor beta chain was sequenced for a study of blood T cell repertoires in COVID-19. Turning to the study itself: Some COVID-19 samples were acute and others convalescent; all came from the United States, Italy and Spain.

How the authors handled the data: Amplification of reference gene primers provided the estimated nucleated cell counts. Using immunoSEQ multiplex PCR, the repertoire was profiled, and TCRdb retains in-frame clones only, with some absent. V and J calls plus clone size are reproduced from that table; the DNA served to infer D and trimming. Of tens of thousands of clones in the sample, approximately 81% were seen once. The specimen was peripheral blood. The clonotype was recovered from a man at least 80 years old with acute or convalescent COVID-19.

DNA for the CDR3: TGTGCCAGCAGCCAAGCGGTCGTTTTTGAAAAACTGTTTTTT. Translated: CASSQAVVFEKLFF. The chain uses TRBV4-2 and TRBJ1-4; no reliable D call. V dropped 1 base and J dropped 7 bases, with 10 bases sitting between them. CDR3 length: 14 amino acids. Germline V gene lookup returns CDR1 LGHNA and CDR2 YNFKEQ.